This T cell receptor beta chain was recorded in a study of shared clonotypes between healthy human individuals. As regards this clone: In the same sample, other DNA sequences code for this CDR3.

Donors included only healthy HIV-negative adults lacking recent acute infections or vaccinations. V shed 1 base and J shed 2 bases, with 7 bases lying between them. CDR3 length: 13 residues. Per the germline V gene, CDR1 is SQVTM and CDR2 is ANQGSEA. Per the original data handling: As immunoSEQ supplied junction-only sequences (without quality scores), filtering differed. Data came from immunoSEQ multiplex PCR; TCRdb stores just in-frame clones and leaves some out. That table gives V, J and clone size, and the DNA gave D and trimming. The data show fewer than 2.5 million clones, with over 85% seen just once and more than 0.35% held by the top ten.

The source of this sequence is a young man in good health. Some clones in this sample may be carry-over from other donors' samples. Sequenced sample: naive CD4+ T cells from PBMCs. Described subset: CD45RA+ positively selected. The chain recombines TRBV29-1 with TRBJ2-3; D unresolved. CDR3 bases: TGCAGCGTTGAAGGGCGTTACACAGATACGCAGTATTTT. It encodes CSVEGRYTDTQYF.